The clone carrying this T cell receptor (beta chain) has at least ten counts. The source of the sample is a study of T cells in Graves' hyperthyroidism and ophthalmopathy. Patients showing uncontrolled infection, other autoimmune disease, pregnancy or lactation were ineligible. Clinical symptoms, serum thyroxine, TRAb, thyroid ultrasound and orbital computed tomography established diagnosis. V dropped 3 bases and J dropped 5; count of bases not matched to a gene: 4. Germline V gives CDR1 SGHAT, CDR2 FQNNGV. The CDR3 is 14 amino acids. TCR beta CDR3 sequences were amplified from RNA transcripts. The TCR CDR3 was amplified in a first-round RT-PCR using the HTBI primer set. One entry per CDR3 protein results from TCRdb running MiXCR on the multiplex PCR reads. The sample gives a few hundred thousand distinct CDR3 sequences, around 20% of which show up once; less than 40% is in the top ten.

This clonotype was obtained from a man aged 45 to 65 with Graves' ophthalmopathy. The rearrangement uses TRBV11-2 and TRBJ2-7; TRBD2 matches at 10 bases. Sequencing was performed on blood. The CDR3 loop is CASSFGLAEHEQYF. CDR3 in DNA: TGTGCCAGCAGCTTCGGACTAGCGGAGCACGAGCAGTACTTC.